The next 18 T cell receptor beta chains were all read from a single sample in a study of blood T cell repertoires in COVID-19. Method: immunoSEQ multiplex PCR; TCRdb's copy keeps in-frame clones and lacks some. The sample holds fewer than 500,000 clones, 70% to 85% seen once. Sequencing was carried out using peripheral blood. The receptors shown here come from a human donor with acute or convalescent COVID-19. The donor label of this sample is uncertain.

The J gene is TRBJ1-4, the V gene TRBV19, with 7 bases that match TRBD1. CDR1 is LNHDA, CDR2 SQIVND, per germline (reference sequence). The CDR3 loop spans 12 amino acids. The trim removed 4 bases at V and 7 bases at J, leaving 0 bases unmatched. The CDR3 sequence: CASSTGGEKLFF. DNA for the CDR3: TGTGCCAGTAGTACAGGGGGTGAAAAACTGTTTTTT.

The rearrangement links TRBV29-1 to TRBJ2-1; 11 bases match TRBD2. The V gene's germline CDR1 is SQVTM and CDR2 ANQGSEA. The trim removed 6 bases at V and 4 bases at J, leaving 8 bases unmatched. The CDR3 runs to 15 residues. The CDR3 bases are TGCAGCGTCCCCTTAGCGGGGGGGCAATACAATGAGCAGTTCTTC. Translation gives CSVPLAGGQYNEQFF.

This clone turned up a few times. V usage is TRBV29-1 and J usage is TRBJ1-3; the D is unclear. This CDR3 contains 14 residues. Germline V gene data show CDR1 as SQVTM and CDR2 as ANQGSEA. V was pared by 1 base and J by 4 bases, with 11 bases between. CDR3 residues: CSVEGGRLGNTIYF. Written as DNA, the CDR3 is TGCAGCGTTGAAGGAGGGAGACTCGGAAACACCATATATTTT.

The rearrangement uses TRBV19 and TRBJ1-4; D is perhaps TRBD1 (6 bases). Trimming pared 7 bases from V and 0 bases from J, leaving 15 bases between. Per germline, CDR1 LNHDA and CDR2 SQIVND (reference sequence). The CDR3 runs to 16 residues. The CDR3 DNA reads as TGTGCCAGTAAGGGACACCGGGATGCAACTAATGAAAAACTGTTTTTT. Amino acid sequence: CASKGHRDATNEKLFF.

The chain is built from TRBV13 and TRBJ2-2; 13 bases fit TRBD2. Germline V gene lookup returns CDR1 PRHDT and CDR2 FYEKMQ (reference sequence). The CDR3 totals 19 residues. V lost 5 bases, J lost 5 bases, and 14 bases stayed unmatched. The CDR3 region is CASSPISRTSGSITGELFF. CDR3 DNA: TGTGCCAGCAGCCCCATTAGCCGGACTAGCGGGAGTATTACCGGGGAGCTGTTTTTT.

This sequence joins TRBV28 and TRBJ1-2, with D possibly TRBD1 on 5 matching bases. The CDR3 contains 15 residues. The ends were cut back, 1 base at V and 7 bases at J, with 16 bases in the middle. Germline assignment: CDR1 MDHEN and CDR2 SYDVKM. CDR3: CASSLFKGQGGGYTF. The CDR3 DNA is TGTGCCAGCAGTTTATTTAAGGGGCAGGGCGGTGGCTACACCTTC.

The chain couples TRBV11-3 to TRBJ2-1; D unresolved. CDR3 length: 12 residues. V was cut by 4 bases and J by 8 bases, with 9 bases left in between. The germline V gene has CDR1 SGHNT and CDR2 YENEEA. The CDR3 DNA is TGTGCCAGCAGCTCCGTTGGCTATGAGCAGTTCTTC. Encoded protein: CASSSVGYEQFF.

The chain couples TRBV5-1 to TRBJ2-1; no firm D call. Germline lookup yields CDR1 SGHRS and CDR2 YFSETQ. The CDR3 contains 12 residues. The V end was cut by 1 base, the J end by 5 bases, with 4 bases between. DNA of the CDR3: TGCGCCAGCAGCTTGTACAACAATGAGCAGTTCTTC. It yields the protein CASSLYNNEQFF.

The CDR3 region is CASSQDLAAYEQYF. The CDR3 coding sequence is TGTGCCAGCAGCCAAGATCTAGCGGCCTACGAGCAGTACTTC. The J gene is TRBJ2-7, the V gene TRBV3-1 (or the pseudogene TRBV3-2); 7 bases line up with TRBD2. The CDR3 runs 14 residues. Unmatched junction bases numbered 1, after V lost 0 bases and J lost 2 bases. The V gene's germline CDR1 is LGHDT and CDR2 YNNKEL (reference sequence).

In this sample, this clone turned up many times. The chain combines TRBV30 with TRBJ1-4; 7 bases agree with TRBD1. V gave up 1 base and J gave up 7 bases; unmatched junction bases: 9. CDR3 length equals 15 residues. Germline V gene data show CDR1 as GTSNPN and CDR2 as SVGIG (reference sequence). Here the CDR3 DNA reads TGTGCCTGGAGTGACGTAGCAGGGGGAAGTGAAAAACTGTTTTTT. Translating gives CAWSDVAGGSEKLFF.

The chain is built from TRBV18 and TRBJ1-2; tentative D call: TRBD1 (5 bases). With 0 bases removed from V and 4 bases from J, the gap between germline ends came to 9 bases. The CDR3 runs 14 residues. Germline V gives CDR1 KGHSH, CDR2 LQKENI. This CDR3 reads CASSPPGPTYGYTF. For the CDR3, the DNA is TGTGCCAGCTCACCACCGGGGCCAACCTATGGCTACACCTTC.

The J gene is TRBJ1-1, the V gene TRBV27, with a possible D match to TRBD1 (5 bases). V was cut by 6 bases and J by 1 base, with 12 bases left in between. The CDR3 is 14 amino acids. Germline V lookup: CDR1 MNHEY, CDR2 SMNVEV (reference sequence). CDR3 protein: CASRSDRPNTEAFF. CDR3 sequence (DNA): TGTGCCAGCAGAAGCGACAGACCGAACACTGAAGCTTTCTTT.

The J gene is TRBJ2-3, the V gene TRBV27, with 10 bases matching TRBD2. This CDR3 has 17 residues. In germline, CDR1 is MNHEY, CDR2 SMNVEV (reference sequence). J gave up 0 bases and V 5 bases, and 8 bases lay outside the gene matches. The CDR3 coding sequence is TGTGCCAGCAGTCCATTCCTAGCGGGGGCTAGCACAGATACGCAGTATTTT. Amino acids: CASSPFLAGASTDTQYF.

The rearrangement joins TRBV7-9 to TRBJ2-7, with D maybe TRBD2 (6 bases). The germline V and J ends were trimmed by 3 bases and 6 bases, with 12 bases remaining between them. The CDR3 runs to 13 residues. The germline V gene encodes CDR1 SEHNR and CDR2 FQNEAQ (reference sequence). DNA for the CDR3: TGTGCCAGCAGCTTGGAGAGGGAGGTCGAGCAGTACTTC. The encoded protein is CASSLEREVEQYF.

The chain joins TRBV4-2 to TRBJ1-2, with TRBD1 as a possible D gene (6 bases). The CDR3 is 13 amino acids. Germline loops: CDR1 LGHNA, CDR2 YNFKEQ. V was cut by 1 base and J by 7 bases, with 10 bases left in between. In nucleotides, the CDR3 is TGTGCCAGCAGCCAAGCCAGGGGAGCTGGCTACACCTTC. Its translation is CASSQARGAGYTF.

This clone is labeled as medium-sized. CDR3 sequence: CASSGRLAGGQPQTLSSYNEQFF. In DNA, the CDR3 is TGCGCCAGCAGTGGGCGGCTAGCGGGGGGCCAACCTCAAACACTGAGCTCCTACAATGAGCAGTTCTTC. The chain employs TRBV10-1 and TRBJ2-1; 11 bases map to TRBD2. Germline CDR1 and CDR2: WNHNN and SYGVQD (reference sequence). The CDR3 covers 23 residues. The J segment lost 0 bases and the V segment lost 4 bases, leaving 23 bases of the junction unmatched.

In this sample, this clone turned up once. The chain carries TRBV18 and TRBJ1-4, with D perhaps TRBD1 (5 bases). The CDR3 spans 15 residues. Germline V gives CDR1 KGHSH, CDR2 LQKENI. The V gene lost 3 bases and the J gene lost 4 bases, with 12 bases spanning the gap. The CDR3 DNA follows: TGTGCCAGCTCACCGACGACAGTTAATAATGAAAAACTGTTTTTT. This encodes CASSPTTVNNEKLFF.

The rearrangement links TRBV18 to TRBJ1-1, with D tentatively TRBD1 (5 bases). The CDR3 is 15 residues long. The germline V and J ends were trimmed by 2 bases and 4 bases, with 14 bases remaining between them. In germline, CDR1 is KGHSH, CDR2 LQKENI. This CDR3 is CASSPIVGRATEAFF. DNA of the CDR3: TGTGCCAGCTCACCAATCGTCGGCAGGGCCACTGAAGCTTTCTTT.